A single T cell receptor (beta chain) is shown here with its context. The data stem from a study of control samples from healthy donors and cancer patients. Germline V gene lookup returns CDR1 MNHNY and CDR2 SVGAGI (reference sequence). The CDR3 loop spans 15 amino acids. V was clipped by 0 bases and J by 4 bases, with 9 bases between them. This table comes from immunoSEQ multiplex PCR, and its TCRdb copy is limited to in-frame clones, with some not included. The table lists approximately 160,000 clones, around 90% of them singletons. This TCR came from a woman aged 25 to 39 in good health. The gene calls are TRBV6-6 and TRBJ2-2, with D perhaps matching TRBD1 or TRBD2 (5 bases each). The sequencing input was blood. The CDR3: CASSYSLGTTGELFF. The CDR3, as DNA: TGTGCCAGCAGTTACTCATTAGGGACCACCGGGGAGCTGTTTTTT.